This T cell receptor (beta chain) is drawn from a study of Ad26.COV2.S vaccination and SARS-CoV-2 variants. Measured with immunoSEQ multiplex PCR; TCRdb has only the in-frame clones, and not every one. The data contain roughly 350,000 clones, around nine tenths of them seen just once; the ten biggest clones take up approximately 5%. Documented treatment: some 20 received Ad26.COV2.S at low or high dose, single or two shots; about 5 received placebo; per-sample allocation not given. Specimens were obtained on day 63 following the first vaccine or placebo injection. The CDR3 runs 15 residues. CDR1 is SGHRS, CDR2 YFSETQ, per germline. V lost 0 bases, J lost 1 base, and 8 bases lay in between. As for this clone: At the DNA level, this CDR3 is encoded by other sequences in the same sample as well.

This TCR derives from a person aged 18 to 65 who received the Ad26.COV2.S COVID-19 vaccine or a placebo. The sample was peripheral blood, taken in a trial of Ad26.COV2.S vaccine versus placebo. V usage is TRBV5-1 and J usage is TRBJ2-1; D is undetermined. CDR3 protein: CASSLVSNSYNEQFF. The CDR3 nucleotides read TGCGCCAGCAGCTTGGTATCCAATTCCTACAATGAGCAGTTCTTC.